The next 2 T cell receptor beta chains were all read from a single sample in a study of cytotoxic CD8 clonotypes in ibrutinib-treated CLL (dated by TCRdb to 2020 to 2022). Libraries were built with the immunoSEQ multiplex PCR assay. TCRdb's version of the immuneACCESS table is confined to in-frame rearrangements and falls short of the full clone set. An unresolved V gene accounts for under half of the shortfall where checked; the remainder is of unknown origin. The sample table holds around 310,000 clones, of which roughly 85% were seen once. The top ten constitute more than 6% of the sample. Source: PBMCs, taken before ibrutinib treatment. The receptors were sampled from a human donor with chronic lymphocytic leukemia.

This rearrangement joins TRBV15 to TRBJ2-7, with D possibly matching TRBD2 (6 bases). The CDR3 has 14 amino acids. Germline V gene data show CDR1 as LNHNV and CDR2 as YYDKDF (reference sequence). The ends were cut back, 8 bases at V and 3 bases at J, with 17 bases in the middle. The CDR3 sequence: CATSAGGNGYEQYF. In nucleotides, the CDR3 is TGTGCCACCTCCGCCGGGGGTAACGGCTACGAGCAGTACTTC.

The chain is built from TRBV19 and TRBJ2-7; 10 positions match TRBD2. The CDR3 sequence is 16 residues long. The germline CDR1 and CDR2 sequences are LNHDA and SQIVND (reference sequence). The V and J ends lost 4 bases and 5 bases, in that order; junction bases with no gene match: 11. The DNA of the CDR3 is TGTGCCAGTAGTACCGACCAGCGGGAGGGTCTCGACGAGCAGTACTTC. This translates into CASSTDQREGLDEQYF.